A single sample gave rise to the 2 T cell receptor beta chains below, sequenced in a study of beta chain features in type 1 diabetes. Expressed TCRB transcripts were sequenced because the isolated RNA had all been reverse transcribed beforehand. Here immunoSEQ multiplex PCR was the method, and the copy in TCRdb shows in-frame clones only, minus some. The sample records 250,000 to 300,000 clones, 7.5% to 9.5% being singletons. Sequencing used central memory CD4+ T cells from blood. All receptors derive from a woman between 18 and 29 years old in good health.

This clone was counted between two and nine times. This sequence joins TRBV19 and TRBJ1-5, with D maybe TRBD1 (5 bases). Germline CDR1 reads LNHDA; CDR2 reads SQIVND (reference sequence). This CDR3 comprises 12 residues. V was trimmed by 11 bases and J by 3 bases, leaving 11 bases between them. DNA of the CDR3: TGTGCCGTGGGGGGATTCAATCAGCCCCAGCATTTT. As protein: CAVGGFNQPQHF.

Many counts were recorded for this clone. The V gene is TRBV4-2, the J gene TRBJ2-1, with D tentatively TRBD1 (5 bases). V was clipped by 4 bases and J by 7 bases, with 11 bases between them. This CDR3 has 13 residues. CDR1 is LGHNA and CDR2 is YNFKEQ in the germline V gene. DNA of the CDR3: TGTGCCAGCAGCCCCCAGGGCGTGAATGAGCAGTTCTTC. Its protein product is CASSPQGVNEQFF.